The 4 T cell receptor beta chains given below trace back to one sample, sequenced in a study of blood T cells in healthy people across ages. Primers used in a second PCR of roughly 6 to 11 cycles were a sample-barcoded 5' primer and a J-beta primer mix. TCRdb passed the 5' RACE reads through MiXCR, listing each CDR3 protein once. The sample lists some 690,000 distinct CDR3 sequences; about a fifth were seen once. The material sequenced was blood. The receptors originated from a man in his sixties or seventies in good health.

V is TRBV12-3 or TRBV12-4 and J is TRBJ1-2; 8 bases match TRBD1. CDR3 size: 14 residues. After removal of 0 bases from V and 8 bases from J, the junction contained 5 bases not matched to a gene. In nucleotides, the CDR3 is TGTGCCAGCAGTTTAGCCGGACAGGGTTTCGGCTACACCTTC. Translation: CASSLAGQGFGYTF.

This clonotype was counted many times. The rearrangement links TRBV6-6 to TRBJ2-5, with a weak D call TRBD2 (6 bases). Germline V gene lookup returns CDR1 MNHNY and CDR2 SVGAGI (reference sequence). The V and J ends lost 7 bases and 5 bases respectively, with 11 bases between them. The CDR3 has 12 residues. CDR3 DNA: TGTGCCAGCAAGGGAGGAAGCGAGACCCAGTACTTC. Its translation is CASKGGSETQYF.

Ten or more counts support this clonotype. The chain joins TRBV2 to TRBJ2-7; tentative D call: TRBD1 (6 bases). V was pared by 0 bases and J by 3 bases, with 12 bases between. Germline CDR1 reads SNHLY; CDR2 reads FYNNEI. The CDR3 is 15 amino acids. CDR3 sequence (DNA): TGTGCCAGCAGTGAAGCGCACGGACAGATCTACGAGCAGTACTTC. This sequence encodes CASSEAHGQIYEQYF.

The V call is TRBV7-8, the J call TRBJ2-3, with a weak D call TRBD2 (5 bases). Looked up from germline, CDR1 is SGHVS and CDR2 is FQNEAQ. The CDR3 is made up of 14 amino acids. V lost 5 bases to trimming and J lost 2 bases, with 11 bases between them. CDR3 nucleotides: TGTGCCAGCAGCCCCGAGGGATTCACAGATACGCAGTATTTT. Amino acid sequence: CASSPEGFTDTQYF.